This TCR beta chain was observed in a study of CD8 T cells in ankylosing spondylitis. Study conclusions and caveats: Some of these motif variants have turned up before, in reports on reactive arthritis synovial fluid and blood.

This CDR3 is 11 amino acids long. Germline lookup yields CDR1 DFQATT and CDR2 SNEGSKA (reference sequence). The V end was cut by 3 bases, the J end by 2 bases, with 5 bases between. Libraries for TCR beta were made by quantitative 5'-RACE with molecular barcodes. TCRdb called the 5' RACE reads again in MiXCR, with one record for every CDR3 protein. This table has 130,000 or so distinct CDR3 sequences, around 7% appearing once. With respect to this clonotype: Its matching antigen is unknown.

The source is a male donor with ankylosing spondylitis or in good health (not recorded which). This chain joins TRBV20-1 and TRBJ2-7; a weak D match, TRBD2 (5 bases). The sequenced sample consisted of blood, either unsorted or a sorted T cell fraction (not recorded which). The CDR3 loop reads CSASGTYEQYF. The DNA of the CDR3 is TGCAGTGCTAGCGGGACCTACGAGCAGTACTTC.